These T cell receptor beta chains were read from a single sample in a study of cytomegalovirus exposure and HLA in healthy donors. Data came from immunoSEQ multiplex PCR; TCRdb stores just in-frame clones and leaves some out. The sample data list under 70,000 clones. Sequencing was done on a sample of PBMCs. Receptor source: a female donor in good health and CMV-seropositive. Each CDR3 is given with its conserved first and last residue. Each record gives: V gene, D gene, J gene, CDR3 DNA, CDR3 protein. A D gene is named only where the DNA matches it firmly.

>TRBV5-8|.|TRBJ1-5
TGTGCCAGCAGCTCTATGGGCCTCAATCAGCCCCAGCATTTT
CASSSMGLNQPQHF
>TRBV7-9|TRBD1|TRBJ1-2
TGTGCCAGCAGCCCACAGCCGGACAGGGGGTATGGCTACACCTTC
CASSPQPDRGYGYTF
>TRBV28|.|TRBJ2-1
TGTGCCAGCAGTTTAAACTCGGCTAGCAGATACTACAATGAGCAGTTCTTC
CASSLNSASRYYNEQFF
>TRBV5-8|.|TRBJ1-2
TGTGCCAGCAGCCAGGGGACGTATAACTATGGCTACACCTTC
CASSQGTYNYGYTF
>TRBV7-2|.|TRBJ2-7
TGTGCCAGCAGCCGGATGGAGATGGGCGAGCAGTACTTC
CASSRMEMGEQYF
>TRBV28|.|TRBJ1-2
TGTGCCAGCAGTGTCCCCGGGGGGGGAAATAACTATGGCTACACCTTC
CASSVPGGGNNYGYTF
>TRBV15|TRBD2|TRBJ2-1
TGTGCCACCAGCAGGCTAGCGGATAGCTCCTACAATGAGCAGTTCTTC
CATSRLADSSYNEQFF
>TRBV6-5|TRBD1|TRBJ2-1
TGTGCCAGCAGTTACTCCAGGGGGCAAGAGCAGTTCTTC
CASSYSRGQEQFF
>TRBV28|.|TRBJ1-3
TGTGCCAGCAGTTCGAGCCTGAACGGAAACACCATATATTTT
CASSSSLNGNTIYF
>TRBV5-1|TRBD1|TRBJ1-3
TGCGCCAGCAGCCTACCACCGGGACAGGACTCTGGAAACACCATATATTTT
CASSLPPGQDSGNTIYF
>TRBV19|TRBD1|TRBJ1-5
TGTGCCAGTAGGAGGAGCCGGGACAGTAGCAATCAGCCCCAGCATTTT
CASRRSRDSSNQPQHF